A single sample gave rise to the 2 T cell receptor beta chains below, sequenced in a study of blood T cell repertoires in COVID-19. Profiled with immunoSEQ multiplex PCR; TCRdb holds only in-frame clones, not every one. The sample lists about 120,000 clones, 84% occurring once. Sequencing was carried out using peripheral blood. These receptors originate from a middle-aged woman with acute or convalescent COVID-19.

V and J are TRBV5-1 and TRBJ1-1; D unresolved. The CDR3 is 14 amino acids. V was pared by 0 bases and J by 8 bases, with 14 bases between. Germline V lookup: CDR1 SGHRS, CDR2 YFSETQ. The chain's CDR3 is CASSLDPQETEAFF. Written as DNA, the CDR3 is TGCGCCAGCAGCTTGGATCCCCAAGAAACAGAAGCTTTCTTT.

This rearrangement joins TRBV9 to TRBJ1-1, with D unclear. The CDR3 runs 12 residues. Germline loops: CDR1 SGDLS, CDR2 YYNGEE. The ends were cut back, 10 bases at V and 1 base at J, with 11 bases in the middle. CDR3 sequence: CASSASNTEAFF. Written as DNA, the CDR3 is TGTGCCTCCAGCGCGTCGAACACTGAAGCTTTCTTT.